This passage covers 27 T cell receptor beta chains from one sample sequenced in a study of identical twins (TCRdb year 2016). The library was built by means of 5' RACE. The data were produced on an Illumina HiSeq 2000. Using fastp trimming at Q25 and MiXCR clonotype assembly, TCRdb reanalyzed the public sequencing data and kept in-frame beta chains. Each CDR3 protein gets just one entry, which takes the most common genes and DNA from the rows behind it. This sample is represented by roughly 750,000 distinct CDR3 sequences; around 20% of them were singletons. The ten largest make up 4.3% of the sample. Another study also made use of these data, one on T cells expressing NK-cell markers.

Sequencing used PBMCs. These receptors originate from a young woman in good health.

This clonotype has only a few counts. V usage is TRBV5-6 and J usage is TRBJ1-2; 8 bases match TRBD1. V dropped 4 bases and J dropped 6; count of bases not matched to a gene: 17. Germline V lookup: CDR1 SGHDT, CDR2 YYEEEE. This CDR3 spans 17 amino acids. DNA of the CDR3: TGTGCCAGCAGCCATATTCAGGACAGGGTTGCGGGCGATGGCTACACCTTC. This sequence encodes CASSHIQDRVAGDGYTF.

This clonotype appeared a few times. In DNA, the CDR3 is TGCGCCAGCAGCGTCGTTTCAGGGATCAATGAGCAGTTCTTC. As protein: CASSVVSGINEQFF. This rearrangement joins TRBV5-1 to TRBJ2-1; possibly TRBD1 for D (5 bases). The CDR3 has 14 residues. V lost 4 bases, J lost 6 bases, and 14 bases lay in between. Germline values: CDR1 SGHRS, CDR2 YFSETQ.

This clonotype was detected only a few times. The chain uses TRBV20-1 and TRBJ2-3; D remains unclear. The V end lost 1 base, the J end lost 4 bases, and 12 bases lay between the germline ends. CDR1 and CDR2 from the germline V gene are DFQATT and SNEGSKA (reference sequence). The CDR3 has 14 residues. CDR3 nucleotide sequence: TGCAGTGCTAGAGCGCCTTACTCAGCAGATACGCAGTATTTT. This codes for CSARAPYSADTQYF.

V is TRBV10-3 and J is TRBJ2-1; 7 bases match TRBD2. Germline values: CDR1 ENHRY, CDR2 SYGVKD. The CDR3 is 17 amino acids. After removal of 3 bases from V and 0 bases from J, the junction contained 8 bases not matched to a gene. This chain's CDR3 is CAISEGLADLSYNEQFF. The CDR3 DNA follows: TGTGCCATCAGTGAAGGTCTAGCGGACCTCTCCTACAATGAGCAGTTCTTC.

This clonotype has just a few counts. The V gene is TRBV7-2, the J gene TRBJ1-1; 7 nucleotides agree with TRBD1. CDR3 length: 13 amino acids. V lost 5 bases, J lost 7 bases, and 7 bases stayed unmatched. Germline V gene sequence: CDR1 SGHTA, CDR2 FQGNSA. CDR3 DNA: TGTGCCAGCAGCAGCCACAGGGGCGATGAAGCTTTCTTT. As protein: CASSSHRGDEAFF.

This clonotype was observed many times. The chain carries TRBV5-6 and TRBJ2-2, with a possible D match to TRBD2 (6 bases). This CDR3 is 13 amino acids long. The germline CDR1 and CDR2 sequences are SGHDT and YYEEEE. V was clipped by 4 bases and J by 4 bases, with 8 bases between them. The CDR3 spells CASSPEGTGELFF. The CDR3 DNA follows: TGTGCCAGCAGCCCGGAGGGCACCGGGGAGCTGTTTTTT.

This clonotype was picked up a small number of times. The rearrangement joins TRBV2 to TRBJ2-3, with 12 nucleotides matching TRBD2. V gave up 6 bases and J gave up 1 base; unmatched junction bases: 5. The germline CDR1 and CDR2 sequences are SNHLY and FYNNEI. The CDR3 has 16 residues. CDR3 nucleotides: TGTGCCAGCAGGACTAGCGGGGGACGGGGCACAGATACGCAGTATTTT. It is translated as CASRTSGGRGTDTQYF.

This clonotype was counted only a few times. The chain links TRBV30 to TRBJ2-3; D not resolved. The CDR3 loop spans 13 amino acids. Germline assignment: CDR1 GTSNPN and CDR2 SVGIG (reference sequence). The V gene lost 2 bases and the J gene lost 2 bases, with 8 bases spanning the gap. The CDR3 DNA follows: TGTGCCTGGAGTTTTCGGACCACAGATACGCAGTATTTT. Translation: CAWSFRTTDTQYF. The full variable domain, in which reference TRBV30 and TRBJ2-3 provide the parts outside the CDR3, is SQTIHQWPATLVQPVGSPLSLECTVEGTSNPNLYWYRQAAGRGLQLLFYSVGIGQISSEVPQNLSASRPQDRQFILSSKKLLLSDSGFYLCAWSFRTTDTQYFGPGTRLTVL.

The chain couples TRBV20-1 to TRBJ2-4, with 10 bases identical to TRBD1. The CDR3 is 14 residues long. CDR1 is DFQATT and CDR2 is SNEGSKA in the germline V gene (reference sequence). V lost 8 bases and J lost 7; bases outside the gene matches: 11. CDR3 nucleotide sequence: TGCAGTTCCCGGCGCGGGGACAGGGGTAACATTCAGTACTTC. Encoded protein: CSSRRGDRGNIQYF.

This clonotype was detected a few times. This chain uses TRBV7-9 with TRBJ2-7; a possible D gene is TRBD1 (6 bases). Germline values: CDR1 SEHNR, CDR2 FQNEAQ (reference sequence). Between the trimmed V and J ends, which lost 4 bases and 7 bases, there was a span of 20 bases. The CDR3 is 15 amino acids. In DNA form, the CDR3 reads TGTGCCAGCAGCTCGACCCTCGACAGGATGGAAGAGCAGTACTTC. Translated: CASSSTLDRMEEQYF.

This clonotype occurred a few times. This sequence joins TRBV12-3 or TRBV12-4 and TRBJ1-4; D gene uncertain. CDR3 length equals 12 residues. V lost 2 bases, J lost 14 bases, and 12 bases lay in between. Here the CDR3 reads CASSLQKGPLFF. CDR3 DNA: TGTGCCAGCAGTTTACAAAAGGGCCCGCTGTTTTTT.

This clonotype has more than one count but fewer than ten. The CDR3 sequence is CSGVGNEQFF. In nucleotides, the CDR3 is TGCAGTGGGGTGGGCAATGAGCAGTTCTTC. The chain uses TRBV20-1 and TRBJ2-1; no definite D call. The CDR3 totals 10 residues. CDR1 DFQATT and CDR2 SNEGSKA come from the germline V gene (reference sequence). The ends were cut back, 7 bases at V and 6 bases at J, with 7 bases in the middle.

This clonotype was seen a few times. The chain recombines TRBV12-3 or TRBV12-4 with TRBJ1-1; D ambiguous. This CDR3 contains 12 residues. V lost 7 bases, J lost 1 base, and 7 bases lay in between. The CDR3 DNA reads as TGTGCCAGCACCACCTGGAACACTGAAGCTTTCTTT. Translation gives CASTTWNTEAFF.

This clonotype was counted between two and nine times. The chain is built from TRBV29-1 and TRBJ2-1; D call uncertain. Per the germline V gene, CDR1 is SQVTM and CDR2 is ANQGSEA. The CDR3 runs to 12 residues. The V gene lost 0 bases and the J gene lost 7 bases, with 7 bases spanning the gap. The chain's CDR3 is CSVEDDENEQFF. Here the CDR3 DNA reads TGCAGCGTTGAAGATGACGAAAATGAGCAGTTCTTC.

This clonotype occurred a few times. The V gene is TRBV20-1, the J gene TRBJ2-7, with D perhaps assigned TRBD1 or TRBD2 (5 bases each). The CDR3 runs to 13 residues. Germline CDR1 and CDR2: DFQATT and SNEGSKA (reference sequence). V lost 2 bases and J lost 4, with 12 bases in between. The CDR3 protein is CSARRGWGYEQYF. As DNA, the CDR3 is TGCAGTGCTAGAAGGGGCTGGGGGTACGAGCAGTACTTC.

This clonotype was counted only a few times. The chain is built from TRBV15 and TRBJ1-6; D not certain. The CDR3 contains 13 residues. The V gene lost 0 bases and the J gene lost 10 bases, with 7 bases spanning the gap. Per germline, CDR1 LNHNV and CDR2 YYDKDF (reference sequence). The CDR3: CATSRDRRSPLHF. CDR3 DNA: TGTGCCACCAGCAGAGATCGACGGTCACCCCTCCACTTT.

The genes are TRBV12-3 or TRBV12-4 and TRBJ1-1; the D is unclear. The CDR3 is 13 amino acids. With 4 bases removed from V and 1 base from J, the gap between germline ends came to 7 bases. The CDR3 loop reads CASSWSKNTEAFF. The CDR3 DNA follows: TGTGCCAGCAGTTGGTCAAAGAACACTGAAGCTTTCTTT.

The chain recombines TRBV5-1 with TRBJ2-1; 12 bases fit TRBD1. Trimming removed 4 bases from V and 9 bases from J; junction bases left unmatched: 8. This CDR3 spans 15 amino acids. The germline V gene has CDR1 SGHRS and CDR2 YFSETQ. The chain's CDR3 is CASSQTGQGAPEQFF. The CDR3 coding sequence is TGCGCCAGCAGCCAGACGGGACAGGGGGCGCCTGAGCAGTTCTTC. Using reference TRBV5-1 and TRBJ2-1 for the parts outside the CDR3, the full variable domain is KAGVTQTPRYLIKTRGQQVTLSCSPISGHRSVSWYQQTPGQGLQFLFEYFSETQRNKGNFPGRFSGRQFSNSRSEMNVSTLELGDSALYLCASSQTGQGAPEQFFGPGTRLTVL.

This chain links TRBV7-2 with TRBJ2-3; D unresolved. This CDR3 is 13 amino acids long. Trimming removed 7 bases from V and 2 bases from J, with 10 bases in between. Germline CDR1 is SGHTA and CDR2 is FQGNSA. The DNA of the CDR3 is TGTGCCAGCATCGGGCGTTACACAGATACGCAGTATTTT. It specifies CASIGRYTDTQYF.

This clonotype occurred a few times. The V gene is TRBV12-3 or TRBV12-4, the J gene TRBJ1-1; maybe TRBD1 (6 bases). This CDR3 has 16 amino acids. Between the trimmed V and J ends, which lost 6 bases and 5 bases, there was a span of 22 bases. CDR3 sequence (DNA): TGTGCCAGCAGCTTCTGGGGCAGGGGTTGGAGGACTGAAGCTTTCTTT. Protein sequence: CASSFWGRGWRTEAFF.

The chain uses TRBV30 and TRBJ2-1, with 7 bases that match TRBD1. Trimming took 4 bases from V and 3 from J; bases not matched to a gene: 6. Germline V gives CDR1 GTSNPN, CDR2 SVGIG (reference sequence). The CDR3 has 14 residues. The CDR3 bases are TGTGCCTGGAACAGGGGAAATATCTACAATGAGCAGTTCTTC. It is translated as CAWNRGNIYNEQFF.

This clonotype was found a few times. V is TRBV5-1 and J is TRBJ2-7; 7 bases match TRBD1. The germline V gene encodes CDR1 SGHRS and CDR2 YFSETQ. This CDR3 has 14 residues. The V and J ends lost 4 bases and 5 bases, in that order; junction bases with no gene match: 9. CDR3 in DNA: TGCGCCAGCAGCCCCTTCACAGGGGAAGACGAGCAGTACTTC. Translation gives CASSPFTGEDEQYF.

The table lists this clonotype with a few counts. V and J are TRBV5-1 and TRBJ2-1; 10 bases fit TRBD2. Losses at the gene ends were 4 bases for V and 0 bases for J; bases not matched to a gene: 4. Germline V CDR1 and CDR2: SGHRS, YFSETQ. The CDR3 is 16 residues long. The CDR3 DNA is TGCGCCAGCAGCGGTGGGACTAGCGCCTCCTACAATGAGCAGTTCTTC. Amino acid sequence: CASSGGTSASYNEQFF.

The rearrangement joins TRBV4-2 to TRBJ2-7, with 8 bases matching TRBD1. The CDR3 loop spans 17 amino acids. Unmatched junction bases numbered 13, after V lost 4 bases and J lost 2 bases. From germline, CDR1 is LGHNA and CDR2 YNFKEQ. This chain's CDR3 is CASSRSSAGTGPYEQYF. CDR3 coding DNA: TGTGCCAGCAGCCGCTCGTCGGCCGGGACAGGCCCCTACGAGCAGTACTTC.

This clonotype came up a few times. The J gene is TRBJ2-5, the V gene TRBV20-1; 14 bases fit TRBD2. From germline, CDR1 is DFQATT and CDR2 SNEGSKA (reference sequence). The CDR3 is 13 amino acids. The J segment lost 7 bases and the V segment lost 6 bases, leaving 4 bases of the junction unmatched. The CDR3 region is CSAGGTSGRTQYF. CDR3 coding DNA: TGCAGTGCGGGGGGGACTAGCGGGAGGACCCAGTACTTC.

The chain couples TRBV12-3 or TRBV12-4 to TRBJ1-6; tentatively, D is TRBD1 (6 bases). Trimming left V 4 bases short and J 5 bases short, with 6 bases between. CDR3 length: 13 amino acids. The CDR3 is CASSSGDNSPLHF. In DNA form, the CDR3 reads TGTGCCAGCAGTTCAGGGGATAATTCACCCCTCCACTTT.

This clonotype was seen many times. The chain recombines TRBV7-2 with TRBJ2-3; D gene unclear. This CDR3 region has 14 residues. Trimming took 4 bases from V and 6 from J, leaving 14 bases between them. CDR1 is SGHTA and CDR2 is FQGNSA in the germline V gene. CDR3 sequence: CASSSSPVTDTQYF. As DNA, the CDR3 is TGTGCCAGCAGCTCCTCCCCAGTGACGGATACGCAGTATTTT.